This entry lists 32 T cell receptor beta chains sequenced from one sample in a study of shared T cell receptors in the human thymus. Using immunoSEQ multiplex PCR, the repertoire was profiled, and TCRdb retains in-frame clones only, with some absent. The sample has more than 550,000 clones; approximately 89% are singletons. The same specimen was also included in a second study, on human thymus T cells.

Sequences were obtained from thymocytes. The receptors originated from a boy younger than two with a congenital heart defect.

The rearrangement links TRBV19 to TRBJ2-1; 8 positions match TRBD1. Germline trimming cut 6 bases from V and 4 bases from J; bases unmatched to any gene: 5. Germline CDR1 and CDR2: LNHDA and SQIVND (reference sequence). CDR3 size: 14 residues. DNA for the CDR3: TGTGCCAGTAGGCGGGACAGGTATTACAATGAGCAGTTCTTC. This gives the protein CASRRDRYYNEQFF.

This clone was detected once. The CDR3 DNA follows: TGTGCCACCAGCAGCAGGGGTCGACTAGCGGGAGTCTACAATGAGCAGTTCTTC. It encodes CATSSRGRLAGVYNEQFF. The rearrangement links TRBV15 to TRBJ2-1; 12 bases fit TRBD2. The V gene end was trimmed by 3 bases and the J gene end by 3 bases; junction bases not matched to a gene: 9. This CDR3 spans 18 amino acids. CDR1 and CDR2 (germline): LNHNV, YYDKDF (reference sequence).

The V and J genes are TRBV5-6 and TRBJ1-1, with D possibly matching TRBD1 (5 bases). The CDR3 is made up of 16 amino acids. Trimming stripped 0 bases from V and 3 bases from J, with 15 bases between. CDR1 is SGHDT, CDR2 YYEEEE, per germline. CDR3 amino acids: CASSLDPQTDHTEAFF. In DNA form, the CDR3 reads TGTGCCAGCAGCTTGGACCCCCAGACAGACCACACTGAAGCTTTCTTT.

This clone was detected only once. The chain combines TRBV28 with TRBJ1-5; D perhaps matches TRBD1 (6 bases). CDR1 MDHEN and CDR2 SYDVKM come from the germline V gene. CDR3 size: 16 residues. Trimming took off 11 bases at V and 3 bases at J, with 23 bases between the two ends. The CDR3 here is CADSFPTDRFNQPQHF. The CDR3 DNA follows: TGTGCCGACAGTTTCCCCACCGACAGGTTCAATCAGCCCCAGCATTTT.

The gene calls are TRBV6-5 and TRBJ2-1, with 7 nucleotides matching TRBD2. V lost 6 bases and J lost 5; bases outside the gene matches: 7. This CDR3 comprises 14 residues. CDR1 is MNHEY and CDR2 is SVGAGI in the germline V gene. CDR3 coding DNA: TGTGCCAGCAGGTCTAGCGGACCTGACAATGAGCAGTTCTTC. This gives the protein CASRSSGPDNEQFF.

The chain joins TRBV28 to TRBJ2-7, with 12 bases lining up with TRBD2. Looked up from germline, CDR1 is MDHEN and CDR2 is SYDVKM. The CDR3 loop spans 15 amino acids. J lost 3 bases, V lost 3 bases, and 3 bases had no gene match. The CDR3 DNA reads TGTGCCAGCAGTTTCGGACTAGCGGGAAACTACGAGCAGTACTTC. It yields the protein CASSFGLAGNYEQYF.

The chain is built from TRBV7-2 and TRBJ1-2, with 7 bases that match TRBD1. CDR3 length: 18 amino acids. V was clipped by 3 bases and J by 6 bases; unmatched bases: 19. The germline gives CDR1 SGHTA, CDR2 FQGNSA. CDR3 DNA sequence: TGTGCCAGCAGCTTCCGGGATTCGAGAGACAGGGACCCCCATGGCTACACCTTC. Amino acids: CASSFRDSRDRDPHGYTF.

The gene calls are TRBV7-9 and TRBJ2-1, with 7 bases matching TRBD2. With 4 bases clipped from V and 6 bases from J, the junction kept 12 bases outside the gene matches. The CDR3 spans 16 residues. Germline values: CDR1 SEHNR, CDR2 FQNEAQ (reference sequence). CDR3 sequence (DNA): TGTGCCAGCAGCTCTAGGGACTTGGGGGGGGGCAATGAGCAGTTCTTC. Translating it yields CASSSRDLGGGNEQFF.

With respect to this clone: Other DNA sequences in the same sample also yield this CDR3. The CDR3 loop is CASSLGSLNTEAFF. The CDR3 DNA reads TGTGCCAGCAGCTTGGGGAGCCTGAACACTGAAGCTTTCTTT. The V gene is TRBV5-6, the J gene TRBJ1-1; D is ambiguous. The germline gives CDR1 SGHDT, CDR2 YYEEEE. The V gene lost 0 bases and the J gene lost 0 bases, with 6 bases spanning the gap. The CDR3 is 14 residues long.

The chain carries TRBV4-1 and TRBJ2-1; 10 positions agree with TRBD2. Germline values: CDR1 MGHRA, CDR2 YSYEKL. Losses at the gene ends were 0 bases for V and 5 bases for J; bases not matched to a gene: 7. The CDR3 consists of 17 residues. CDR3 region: CASSQDSTSGKHNEQFF. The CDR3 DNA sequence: TGCGCCAGCAGCCAAGATTCTACTAGCGGGAAACACAATGAGCAGTTCTTC.

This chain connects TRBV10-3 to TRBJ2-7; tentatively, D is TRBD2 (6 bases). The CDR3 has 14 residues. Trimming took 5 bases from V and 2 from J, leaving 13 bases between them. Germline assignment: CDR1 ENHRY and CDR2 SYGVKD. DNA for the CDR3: TGTGCCATCAGTACCGGGACTCTCCCCTACGAGCAGTACTTC. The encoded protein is CAISTGTLPYEQYF.

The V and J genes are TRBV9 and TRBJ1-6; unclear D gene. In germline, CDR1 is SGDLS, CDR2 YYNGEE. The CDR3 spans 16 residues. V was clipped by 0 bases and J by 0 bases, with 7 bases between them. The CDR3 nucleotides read TGTGCCAGCAGCGTAGGGCCAAGCTCCTATAATTCACCCCTCCACTTT. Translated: CASSVGPSSYNSPLHF.

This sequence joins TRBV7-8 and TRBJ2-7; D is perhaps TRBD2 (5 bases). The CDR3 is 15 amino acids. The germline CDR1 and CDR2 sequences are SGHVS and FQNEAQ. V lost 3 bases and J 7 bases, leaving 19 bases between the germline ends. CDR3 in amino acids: CASSFSLAASPEQYF. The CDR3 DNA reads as TGTGCCAGCAGCTTTAGCCTAGCCGCGTCGCCTGAGCAGTACTTC.

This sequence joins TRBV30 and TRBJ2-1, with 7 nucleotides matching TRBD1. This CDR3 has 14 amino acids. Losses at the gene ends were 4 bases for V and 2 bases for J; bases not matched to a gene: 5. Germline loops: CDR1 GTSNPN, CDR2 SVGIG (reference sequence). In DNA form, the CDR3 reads TGTGCCTGGAAGTTACAGGGGACCTACAATGAGCAGTTCTTC. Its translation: CAWKLQGTYNEQFF.

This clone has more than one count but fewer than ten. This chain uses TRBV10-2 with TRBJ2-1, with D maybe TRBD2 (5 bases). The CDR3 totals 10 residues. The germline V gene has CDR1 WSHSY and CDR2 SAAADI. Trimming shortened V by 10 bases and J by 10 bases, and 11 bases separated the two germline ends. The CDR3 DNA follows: TGCGCCACCCGGGGATGGGAGCAGTTCTTC. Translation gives CATRGWEQFF.

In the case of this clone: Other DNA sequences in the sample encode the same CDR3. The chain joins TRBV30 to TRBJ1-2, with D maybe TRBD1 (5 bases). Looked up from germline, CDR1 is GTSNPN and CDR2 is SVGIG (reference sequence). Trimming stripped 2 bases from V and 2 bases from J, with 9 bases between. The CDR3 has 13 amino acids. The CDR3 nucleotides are TGTGCCTGGAGTCCCGGGGGGAACTATGGCTACACCTTC. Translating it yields CAWSPGGNYGYTF.

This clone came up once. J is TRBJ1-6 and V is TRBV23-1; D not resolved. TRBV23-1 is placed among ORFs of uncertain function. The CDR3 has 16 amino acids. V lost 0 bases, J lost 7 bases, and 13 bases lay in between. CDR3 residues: CASSQSRYSKNSPLHF. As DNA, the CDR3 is TGCGCCAGCAGTCAATCGAGATACAGCAAAAATTCACCCCTCCACTTT.

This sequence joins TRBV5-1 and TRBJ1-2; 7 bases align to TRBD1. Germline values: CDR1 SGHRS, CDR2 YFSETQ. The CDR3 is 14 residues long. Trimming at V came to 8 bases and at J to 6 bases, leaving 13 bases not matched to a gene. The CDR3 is CASTGERRADGYTF. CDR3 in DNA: TGCGCCAGTACAGGGGAACGTCGTGCGGATGGCTACACCTTC.

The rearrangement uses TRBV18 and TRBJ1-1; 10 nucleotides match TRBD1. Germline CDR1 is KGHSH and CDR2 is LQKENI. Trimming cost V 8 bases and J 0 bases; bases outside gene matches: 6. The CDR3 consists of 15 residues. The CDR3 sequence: CASTGTGVLNTEAFF. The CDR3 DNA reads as TGTGCCAGCACAGGGACAGGGGTCCTGAACACTGAAGCTTTCTTT. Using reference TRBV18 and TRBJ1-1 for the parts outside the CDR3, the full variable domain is NAGVMQNPRHLVRRRGQEARLRCSPMKGHSHVYWYRQLPEEGLKFMVYLQKENIIDESGMPKERFSAEFPKEGPSILRIQQVVRGDSAAYFCASTGTGVLNTEAFFGQGTRLTVV.

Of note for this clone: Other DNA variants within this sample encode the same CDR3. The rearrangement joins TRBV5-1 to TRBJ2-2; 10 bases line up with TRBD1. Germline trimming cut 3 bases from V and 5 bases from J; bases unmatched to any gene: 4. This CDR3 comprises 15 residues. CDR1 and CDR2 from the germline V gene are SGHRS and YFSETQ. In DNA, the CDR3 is TGCGCCAGCAGCTGGGGGACAGGGGATACCGGGGAGCTGTTTTTT. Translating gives CASSWGTGDTGELFF.

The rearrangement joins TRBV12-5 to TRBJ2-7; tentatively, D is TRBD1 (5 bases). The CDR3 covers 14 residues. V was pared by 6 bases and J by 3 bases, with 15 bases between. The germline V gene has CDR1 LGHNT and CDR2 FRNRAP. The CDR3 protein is CASGLQGANYEQYF. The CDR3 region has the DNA TGTGCTAGTGGGCTGCAGGGTGCGAACTACGAGCAGTACTTC.

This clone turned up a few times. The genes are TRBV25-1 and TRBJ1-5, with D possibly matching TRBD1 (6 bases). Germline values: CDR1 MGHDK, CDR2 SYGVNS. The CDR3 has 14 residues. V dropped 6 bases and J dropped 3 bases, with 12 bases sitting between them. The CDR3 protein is CASSWTEDNQPQHF. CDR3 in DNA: TGTGCCAGCAGCTGGACAGAAGACAATCAGCCCCAGCATTTT. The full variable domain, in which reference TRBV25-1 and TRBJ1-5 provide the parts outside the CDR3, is EADIYQTPRYLVIGTGKKITLECSQTMGHDKMYWYQQDPGMELHLIHYSYGVNSTEKGDLSSESTVSRIRTEHFPLTLESARPSHTSQYLCASSWTEDNQPQHFGDGTRLSIL.

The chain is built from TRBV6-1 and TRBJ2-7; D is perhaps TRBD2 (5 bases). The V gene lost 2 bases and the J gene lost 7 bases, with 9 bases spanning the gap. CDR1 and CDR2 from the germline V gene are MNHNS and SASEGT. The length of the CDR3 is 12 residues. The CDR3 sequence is CASSELSGEQYF. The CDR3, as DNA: TGTGCCAGCAGTGAACTCTCGGGGGAGCAGTACTTC.

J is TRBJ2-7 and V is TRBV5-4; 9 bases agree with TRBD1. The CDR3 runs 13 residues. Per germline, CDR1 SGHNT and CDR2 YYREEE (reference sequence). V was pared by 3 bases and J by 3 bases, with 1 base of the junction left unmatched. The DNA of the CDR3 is TGTGCCAGCAGCTCGGGACAGGGCTACGAGCAGTACTTC. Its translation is CASSSGQGYEQYF. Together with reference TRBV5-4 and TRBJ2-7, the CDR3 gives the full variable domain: ETGVTQSPTHLIKTRGQQVTLRCSSQSGHNTVSWYQQALGQGPQFIFQYYREEENGRGNFPPRFSGLQFPNYSSELNVNALELDDSALYLCASSSGQGYEQYFGPGTRLTVT.

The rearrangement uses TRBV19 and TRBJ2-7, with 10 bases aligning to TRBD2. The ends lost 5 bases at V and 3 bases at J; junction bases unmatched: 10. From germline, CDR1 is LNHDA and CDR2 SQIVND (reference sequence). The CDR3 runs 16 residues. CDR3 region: CASSQDASGRVYEQYF. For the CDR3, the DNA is TGTGCCAGTAGTCAAGACGCTAGCGGGAGAGTCTACGAGCAGTACTTC.

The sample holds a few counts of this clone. The CDR3, as DNA: TGTGCCAGCAGCCCATCCCAGGACAGGGTAGAGAAGCAGTTCTTC. It specifies CASSPSQDRVEKQFF. The V call is TRBV5-4, the J call TRBJ2-1, with 8 bases identical to TRBD1. The V gene's germline CDR1 is SGHNT and CDR2 YYREEE (reference sequence). Trimming at V came to 4 bases and at J to 11 bases, leaving 14 bases not matched to a gene. The CDR3 has 15 amino acids.

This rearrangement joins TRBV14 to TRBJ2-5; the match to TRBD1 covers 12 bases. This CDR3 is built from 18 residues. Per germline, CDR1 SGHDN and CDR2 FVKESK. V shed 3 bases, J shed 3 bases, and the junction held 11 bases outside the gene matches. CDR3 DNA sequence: TGTGCCAGCAGCCAGGGGGACAGGGGGCTCCTGGCGAAAGAGACCCAGTACTTC. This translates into CASSQGDRGLLAKETQYF.

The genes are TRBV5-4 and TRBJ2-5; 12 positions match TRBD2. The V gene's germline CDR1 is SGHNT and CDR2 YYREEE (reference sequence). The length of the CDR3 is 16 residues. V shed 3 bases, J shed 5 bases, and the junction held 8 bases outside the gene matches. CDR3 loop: CASSSPTSGSVETQYF. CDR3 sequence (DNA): TGTGCCAGCAGCTCGCCGACTAGCGGGAGCGTCGAGACCCAGTACTTC.

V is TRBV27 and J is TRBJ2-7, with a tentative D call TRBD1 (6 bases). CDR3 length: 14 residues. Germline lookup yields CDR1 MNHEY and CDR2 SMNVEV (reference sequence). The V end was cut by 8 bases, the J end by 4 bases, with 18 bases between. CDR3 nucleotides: TGTGCCAGCGACACCGGGACAAAATTTTACGAGCAGTACTTC. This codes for CASDTGTKFYEQYF.

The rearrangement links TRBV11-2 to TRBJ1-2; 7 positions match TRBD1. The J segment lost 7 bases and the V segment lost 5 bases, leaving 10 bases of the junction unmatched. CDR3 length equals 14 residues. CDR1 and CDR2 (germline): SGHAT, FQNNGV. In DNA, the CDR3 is TGTGCCAGCAGCCCCGACAGGGCGAGGGGTGGCTACACCTTC. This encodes CASSPDRARGGYTF.

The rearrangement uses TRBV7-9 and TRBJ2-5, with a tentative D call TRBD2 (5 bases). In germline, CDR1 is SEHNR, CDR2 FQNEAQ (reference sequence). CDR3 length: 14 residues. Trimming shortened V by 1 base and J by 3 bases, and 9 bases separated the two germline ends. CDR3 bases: TGTGCCAGCAGCTTAGGGTTTAGCGAAGAGACCCAGTACTTC. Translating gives CASSLGFSEETQYF.

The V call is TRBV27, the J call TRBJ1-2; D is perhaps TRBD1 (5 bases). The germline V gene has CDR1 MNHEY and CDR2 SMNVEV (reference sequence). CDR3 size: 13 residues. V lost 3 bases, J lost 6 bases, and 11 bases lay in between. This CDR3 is CASSFKGVDGYTF. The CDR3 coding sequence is TGTGCCAGCAGTTTTAAAGGGGTGGATGGCTACACCTTC.